This TCR beta chain derives from a study of PD-1 blockade in classical Hodgkin lymphoma. The ends lost 4 bases at V and 6 bases at J; junction bases unmatched: 6. Germline V gene data show CDR1 as MNHEY and CDR2 as SMNVEV (reference sequence). This CDR3 spans 14 amino acids. The repertoire was sequenced with immunoSEQ multiplex PCR; TCRdb's copy has only in-frame clones and lacks some. The data hold about 19,000 clones, with 70% to 85% observed a single time. Every patient experienced relapse after autologous stem cell transplantation, and brentuximab vedotin exposure varied. This chain uses TRBV27 with TRBJ1-5, with 7 bases matching TRBD1. The clonotype was recovered from a human donor with classical Hodgkin lymphoma. The sequencing here drew on peripheral blood mononuclear cells (PBMCs), taken at baseline. The CDR3 sequence: CASSSQQGSQPQHF. The DNA of the CDR3 is TGTGCCAGCAGTTCGCAACAGGGGAGTCAGCCCCAGCATTTT.